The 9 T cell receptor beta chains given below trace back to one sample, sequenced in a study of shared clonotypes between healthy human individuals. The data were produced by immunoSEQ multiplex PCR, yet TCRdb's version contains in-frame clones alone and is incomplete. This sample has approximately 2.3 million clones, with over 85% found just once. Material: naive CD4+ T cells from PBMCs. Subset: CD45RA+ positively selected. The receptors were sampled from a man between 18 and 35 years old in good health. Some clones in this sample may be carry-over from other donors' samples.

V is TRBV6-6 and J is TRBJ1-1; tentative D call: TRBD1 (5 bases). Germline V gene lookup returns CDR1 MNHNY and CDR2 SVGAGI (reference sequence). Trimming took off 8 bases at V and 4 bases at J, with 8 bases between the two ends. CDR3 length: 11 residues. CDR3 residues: CASSGPTEAFF. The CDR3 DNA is TGTGCCAGCTCGGGACCCACTGAAGCTTTCTTT.

The DNA for the CDR3 is TGTGCCTGGCCGTGGCCCTCGAACACCGGGGAGCTGTTTTTT. Translating gives CAWPWPSNTGELFF. V usage is TRBV30 and J usage is TRBJ2-2, with unresolved D. Germline values: CDR1 GTSNPN, CDR2 SVGIG (reference sequence). The V gene lost 5 bases and the J gene lost 0 bases, with 10 bases spanning the gap. CDR3 length equals 14 residues.

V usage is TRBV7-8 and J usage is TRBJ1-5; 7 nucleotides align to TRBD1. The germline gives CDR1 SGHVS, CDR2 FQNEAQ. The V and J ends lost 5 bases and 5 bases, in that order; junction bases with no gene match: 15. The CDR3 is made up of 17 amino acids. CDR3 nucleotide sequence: TGTGCCAGCAGCCCCTCTCTTCGCAGGGGGAACGATCAGCCCCAGCATTTT. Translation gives CASSPSLRRGNDQPQHF.

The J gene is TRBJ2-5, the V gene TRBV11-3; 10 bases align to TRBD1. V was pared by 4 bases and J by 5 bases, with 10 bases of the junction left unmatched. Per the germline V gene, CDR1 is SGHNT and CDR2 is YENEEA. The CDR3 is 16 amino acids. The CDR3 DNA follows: TGTGCCAGCAGCTCTCGACAGGGGGCTGAGGGGGAGACCCAGTACTTC. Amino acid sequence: CASSSRQGAEGETQYF. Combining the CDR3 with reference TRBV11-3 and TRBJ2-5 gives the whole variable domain EAGVVQSPRYKIIEKKQPVAFWCNPISGHNTLYWYLQNLGQGPELLIRYENEEAVDDSQLPKDRFSAERLKGVDSTLKIQPAELGDSAVYLCASSSRQGAEGETQYFGPGTRLLVL.

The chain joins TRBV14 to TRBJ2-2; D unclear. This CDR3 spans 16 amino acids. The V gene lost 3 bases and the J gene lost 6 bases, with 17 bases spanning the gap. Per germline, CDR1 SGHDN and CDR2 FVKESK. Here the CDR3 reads CASSHLRSSGPGELFF. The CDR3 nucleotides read TGTGCCAGCAGCCACCTTAGATCTTCAGGACCCGGGGAGCTGTTTTTT.

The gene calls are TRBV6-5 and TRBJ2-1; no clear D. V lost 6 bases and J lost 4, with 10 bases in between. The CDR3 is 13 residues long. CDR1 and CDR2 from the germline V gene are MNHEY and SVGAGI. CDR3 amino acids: CASSSGEYNEQFF. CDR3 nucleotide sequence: TGTGCCAGCAGCTCAGGAGAATACAATGAGCAGTTCTTC.

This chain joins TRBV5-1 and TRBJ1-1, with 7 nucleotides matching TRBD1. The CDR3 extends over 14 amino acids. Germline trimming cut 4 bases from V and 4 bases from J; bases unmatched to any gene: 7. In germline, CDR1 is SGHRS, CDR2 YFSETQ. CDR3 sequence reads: CASSPRDSSTEAFF. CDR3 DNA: TGCGCCAGCAGCCCCAGGGACAGCTCCACTGAAGCTTTCTTT.

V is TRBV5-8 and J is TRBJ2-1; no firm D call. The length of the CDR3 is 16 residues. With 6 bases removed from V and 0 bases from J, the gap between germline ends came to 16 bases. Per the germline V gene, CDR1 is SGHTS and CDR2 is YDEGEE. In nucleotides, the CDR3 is TGTGCCAGCACCGATCGACTCCTGAGCTCCTACAATGAGCAGTTCTTC. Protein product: CASTDRLLSSYNEQFF.

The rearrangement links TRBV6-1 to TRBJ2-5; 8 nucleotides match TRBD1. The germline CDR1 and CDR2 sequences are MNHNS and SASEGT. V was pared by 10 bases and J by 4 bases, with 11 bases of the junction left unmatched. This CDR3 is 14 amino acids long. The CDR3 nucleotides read TGTGCCACCATCGAACAGGGGGGAGTAGAGACCCAGTACTTC. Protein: CATIEQGGVETQYF.